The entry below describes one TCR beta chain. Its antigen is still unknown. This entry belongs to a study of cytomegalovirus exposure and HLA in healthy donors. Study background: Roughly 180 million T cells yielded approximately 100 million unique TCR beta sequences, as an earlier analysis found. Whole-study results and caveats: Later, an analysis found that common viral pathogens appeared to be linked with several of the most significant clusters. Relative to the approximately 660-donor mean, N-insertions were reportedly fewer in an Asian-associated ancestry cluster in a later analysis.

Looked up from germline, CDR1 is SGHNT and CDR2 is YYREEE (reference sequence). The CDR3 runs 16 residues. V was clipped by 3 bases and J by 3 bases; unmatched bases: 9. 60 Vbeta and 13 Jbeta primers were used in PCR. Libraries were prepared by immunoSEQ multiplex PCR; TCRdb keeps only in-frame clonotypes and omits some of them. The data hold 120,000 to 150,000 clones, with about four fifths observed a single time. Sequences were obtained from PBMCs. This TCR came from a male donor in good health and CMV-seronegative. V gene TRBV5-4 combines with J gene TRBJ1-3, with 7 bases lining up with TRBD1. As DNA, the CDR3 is TGTGCCAGCAGCTCCGCGAAGGGGGCAGGTGGAAACACCATATATTTT. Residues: CASSSAKGAGGNTIYF.